What follows are 5 T cell receptor beta chains derived from one specimen sequenced in a study of blood T cell repertoires in COVID-19. Generated by immunoSEQ multiplex PCR, the TCRdb table keeps only in-frame clones and is missing some. The repertoire holds approximately 150,000 clones, roughly nine tenths seen once, with around 2.9% in the top ten. Input material: peripheral blood. The receptors originated from a woman in her sixties or seventies with active COVID-19.

The V call is TRBV7-2, the J call TRBJ1-5; perhaps TRBD1 as D (5 bases). V dropped 1 base and J dropped 1 base, with 11 bases sitting between them. There are 16 residues in the CDR3. Germline V gene lookup returns CDR1 SGHTA and CDR2 FQGNSA. The CDR3 spells CASSLGAGWSNQPQHF. Here the CDR3 DNA reads TGTGCCAGCAGCTTAGGGGCAGGGTGGAGCAATCAGCCCCAGCATTTT.

This rearrangement joins TRBV6-5 to TRBJ2-1, with a tentative D call TRBD1 (5 bases). The CDR3 has 14 residues. Trimming pared 6 bases from V and 5 bases from J, leaving 14 bases between. Germline values: CDR1 MNHEY, CDR2 SVGAGI. CDR3 coding DNA: TGTGCCAGCAGGGGAAGGGGCCCAGACAATGAGCAGTTCTTC. Translated, it gives CASRGRGPDNEQFF.

The chain joins TRBV28 to TRBJ1-1, with a tentative D call TRBD1 (5 bases). Deletions cut 4 bases from V and 0 bases from J, with 12 bases between. Germline V lookup: CDR1 MDHEN, CDR2 SYDVKM. The CDR3 totals 15 residues. CDR3 DNA: TGTGCCAGCAGTTCCGCGGGACGCATGAACACTGAAGCTTTCTTT. Translation: CASSSAGRMNTEAFF.

This clone was found once. This rearrangement joins TRBV7-3 to TRBJ2-1, with TRBD2 identical over 12 bases. This CDR3 has 13 amino acids. Germline V gene sequence: CDR1 SGHTA, CDR2 FQGTGA. V was clipped by 4 bases and J by 9 bases; unmatched bases: 1. CDR3 in amino acids: CASSSGLAGEQFF. The CDR3 DNA is TGTGCCAGCAGCTCGGGACTAGCGGGTGAGCAGTTCTTC. The whole variable domain, filled in from reference TRBV7-3 and TRBJ2-1, reads GAGVSQTPSNKVTEKGKYVELRCDPISGHTALYWYRQSLGQGPEFLIYFQGTGAADDSGLPNDRFFAVRPEGSVSTLKIQRTERGDSAVYLCASSSGLAGEQFFGPGTRLTVL.

This clone has just one count. The chain recombines TRBV6-1 with TRBJ1-2, with D hard to call. The CDR3 consists of 16 residues. Trimming took 0 bases from V and 4 from J, leaving 15 bases between them. The V gene's germline CDR1 is MNHNS and CDR2 SASEGT. The CDR3 sequence: CASSEATLRAGYGYTF. DNA for the CDR3: TGTGCCAGCAGTGAAGCCACTCTGCGGGCTGGCTATGGCTACACCTTC.